A single sample gave rise to the 22 T cell receptor beta chains below, sequenced in a study of CD8+ T cells in alopecia areata. The sample's treatment: oral pan-JAK inhibitor, 5-10 mg twice daily. Reverse transcribed after extraction, RNA yielded cDNA as the sequencing template. The data were produced by immunoSEQ multiplex PCR, yet TCRdb's version contains in-frame clones alone and is incomplete. The table lists 100,000 to 150,000 clones, over 60% of them singletons. The specimen was CD4+ T cells sorted from blood, collected at week 4, from a patient treated with tofacitinib. The source of these receptors is a human donor with alopecia areata.

The chain carries TRBV4-2 and TRBJ2-2, with D possibly TRBD2 on 6 matching bases. This CDR3 has 18 residues. V dropped 0 bases and J dropped 6 bases, with 20 bases sitting between them. Germline V gene data show CDR1 as LGHNA and CDR2 as YNFKEQ. The CDR3 nucleotides are TGTGCCAGCAGCCAAGATGTCAGCGGGTTGAGTTTTCCCGGGGAGCTGTTTTTT. Residues: CASSQDVSGLSFPGELFF.

The genes are TRBV10-3 and TRBJ2-1, with 7 positions matching TRBD2. The CDR3 loop spans 14 amino acids. Germline loops: CDR1 ENHRY, CDR2 SYGVKD. Unmatched junction bases numbered 8, after V lost 7 bases and J lost 5 bases. CDR3 sequence reads: CAIKTGTNDNEQFF. DNA for the CDR3: TGTGCCATCAAGACCGGGACTAACGACAATGAGCAGTTCTTC.

V is TRBV5-6 and J is TRBJ2-2, with D maybe TRBD2 (5 bases). The germline V gene has CDR1 SGHDT and CDR2 YYEEEE. The CDR3 consists of 15 residues. V gave up 2 bases and J gave up 5 bases, with 13 bases separating them. Here the CDR3 DNA reads TGTGCCAGCAGCTTCGAGGGTGTCCGTACCGGGGAGCTGTTTTTT. As protein: CASSFEGVRTGELFF. Variable domain in full (rest from reference TRBV5-6 and TRBJ2-2): DAGVTQSPTHLIKTRGQQVTLRCSPKSGHDTVSWYQQALGQGPQFIFQYYEEEERQRGNFPDRFSGHQFPNYSSELNVNALLLGDSALYLCASSFEGVRTGELFFGEGSRLTVL.

With respect to this clone: The identical CDR3 is also encoded by other nucleotide sequences in the sample. V and J are TRBV5-1 and TRBJ2-3; D not resolved. The germline V and J ends were trimmed by 0 bases and 0 bases, with 5 bases remaining between them. This CDR3 has 14 residues. The germline V gene encodes CDR1 SGHRS and CDR2 YFSETQ. CDR3 sequence: CASSLAHSTDTQYF. The CDR3, as DNA: TGCGCCAGCAGCTTGGCCCATAGCACAGATACGCAGTATTTT.

CDR3 sequence reads: CASSQSQETQYF. CDR3 nucleotides: TGTGCCAGCTCACAATCACAAGAGACCCAGTACTTC. This rearrangement joins TRBV18 to TRBJ2-5; D ambiguous. From germline, CDR1 is KGHSH and CDR2 LQKENI. CDR3 length: 12 amino acids. V was trimmed by 4 bases and J by 2 bases, leaving 5 bases between them.

V usage is TRBV5-4 and J usage is TRBJ1-5; 7 nucleotides agree with TRBD1. Germline CDR1 is SGHNT and CDR2 is YYREEE (reference sequence). Trimming removed 3 bases from V and 6 bases from J; junction bases left unmatched: 9. This CDR3 has 15 amino acids. The CDR3, as DNA: TGTGCCAGCAGCTCTGGTGGACAGGAAGGTCAGCCCCAGCATTTT. Translating it yields CASSSGGQEGQPQHF.

The rearrangement uses TRBV5-4 and TRBJ2-3, with D unclear. The germline V gene encodes CDR1 SGHNT and CDR2 YYREEE (reference sequence). The CDR3 length is 14 residues. With 0 bases removed from V and 3 bases from J, the gap between germline ends came to 8 bases. CDR3 sequence: CASSLADQTDTQYF. In nucleotides, the CDR3 is TGTGCCAGCAGCTTGGCCGACCAGACAGATACGCAGTATTTT.

V is TRBV2 and J is TRBJ2-6; D unresolved. In germline, CDR1 is SNHLY, CDR2 FYNNEI. V gave up 2 bases and J gave up 0 bases, with 5 bases separating them. The CDR3 totals 15 residues. CDR3 in amino acids: CASSEWGSGANVLTF. As DNA, the CDR3 is TGTGCCAGCAGTGAATGGGGCTCTGGGGCCAACGTCCTGACTTTC.

The chain has TRBV4-1 and TRBJ2-3, with D hard to call. V shed 4 bases and J shed 4 bases, with 9 bases lying between them. This CDR3 contains 13 residues. CDR1 and CDR2 from the germline V gene are MGHRA and YSYEKL. The CDR3 DNA sequence: TGCGCCAGCAGCCTAGGTCAGGCAGATACGCAGTATTTT. It codes for CASSLGQADTQYF.

The V call is TRBV11-2, the J call TRBJ2-7; a weak D match, TRBD1 (6 bases). Germline CDR1 reads SGHAT; CDR2 reads FQNNGV. This CDR3 is 13 amino acids long. V gave up 4 bases and J gave up 2 bases, with 9 bases separating them. CDR3 protein: CASSWDTTYEQYF. For the CDR3, the DNA is TGTGCCAGCAGCTGGGACACGACCTACGAGCAGTACTTC.

In this sample, this clone turned up a few times. The J gene is TRBJ2-7, the V gene TRBV28; TRBD2 agrees at 8 bases. The CDR3 runs 14 residues. Per the germline V gene, CDR1 is MDHEN and CDR2 is SYDVKM. V shed 6 bases, J shed 0 bases, and the junction held 4 bases outside the gene matches. CDR3 nucleotides: TGTGCCAGCAGCCCCGGGACTAGCTCCTACGAGCAGTACTTC. It translates to CASSPGTSSYEQYF.

The genes are TRBV5-1 and TRBJ1-3, with D possibly matching TRBD1 (6 bases). The CDR3 length is 15 residues. Between the trimmed V and J ends, which lost 4 bases and 0 bases, there was a span of 11 bases. CDR1 and CDR2 from the germline V gene are SGHRS and YFSETQ. The CDR3 here is CASSGGGASGNTIYF. The CDR3, as DNA: TGCGCCAGCAGCGGAGGGGGAGCCTCTGGAAACACCATATATTTT.

The chain is built from TRBV5-6 and TRBJ2-7, with TRBD2 identical over 7 bases. Germline V lookup: CDR1 SGHDT, CDR2 YYEEEE. The CDR3 runs 16 residues. V was pared by 3 bases and J by 6 bases, with 15 bases of the junction left unmatched. CDR3 residues: CASSWGLAAVGFEQYF. The CDR3 DNA follows: TGTGCCAGCAGCTGGGGCCTAGCGGCGGTTGGGTTCGAGCAGTACTTC.

CDR3 coding DNA: TGTGCCAGCAGTTTCTCCCTTGACCGAGGGGAGACCCAGTACTTC. Its translation: CASSFSLDRGETQYF. This rearrangement joins TRBV2 to TRBJ2-5, with TRBD2 as a possible D gene (5 bases). CDR1 is SNHLY, CDR2 FYNNEI, per germline. The CDR3 covers 15 residues. The V end was cut by 5 bases, the J end by 5 bases, with 18 bases between.

This clone appeared a few times. The rearrangement links TRBV7-7 to TRBJ2-2; the D gene is possibly TRBD2 (6 bases). Germline V CDR1 and CDR2: SSHAT, FNYEAQ (reference sequence). CDR3 length: 15 amino acids. The ends were cut back, 8 bases at V and 6 bases at J, with 19 bases in the middle. CDR3 in DNA: TGTGCCAGCGGCCAGCGGGCGGGCCGTCCCGGGGAGCTGTTTTTT. Residues: CASGQRAGRPGELFF.

The CDR3 region is CSARPWYGYTF. Here the CDR3 DNA reads TGCAGTGCTAGGCCGTGGTATGGCTACACCTTC. The V and J genes are TRBV20-1 and TRBJ1-2; no reliable D call. Germline V lookup: CDR1 DFQATT, CDR2 SNEGSKA (reference sequence). The CDR3 totals 11 residues. V lost 3 bases, J lost 5 bases, and 7 bases lay in between.

This clone showed up just a few times. V gene TRBV7-2 combines with J gene TRBJ1-2; weak D call: TRBD1 (6 bases). This CDR3 has 16 residues. Trimming took 1 base from V and 5 from J, leaving 17 bases between them. Per germline, CDR1 SGHTA and CDR2 FQGNSA. The CDR3 coding sequence is TGTGCCAGCAGCTTAGATCCCGCGGGGGGCCGGTATGGCTACACCTTC. Translating gives CASSLDPAGGRYGYTF.

The chain links TRBV18 to TRBJ2-1; D uncertain. Germline loops: CDR1 KGHSH, CDR2 LQKENI. This CDR3 is built from 12 residues. V lost 4 bases and J lost 5, with 6 bases in between. The CDR3 reads CASSRRDNEQFF. The CDR3 DNA follows: TGTGCCAGCTCACGAAGGGACAATGAGCAGTTCTTC.

This chain joins TRBV25-1 and TRBJ2-1, with 12 bases lining up with TRBD2. V lost 6 bases to trimming and J lost 6 bases; unmatched junction nucleotides: 6. The CDR3 has 15 residues. Germline-derived CDR1 and CDR2 are MGHDK and SYGVNS. This chain's CDR3 is CASSAGLAGSNEQFF. CDR3 DNA sequence: TGTGCCAGCAGCGCTGGACTAGCGGGAAGCAATGAGCAGTTCTTC.

There are a few counts of this clone. The rearrangement links TRBV5-1 to TRBJ2-1; 10 bases are a match to TRBD2. The CDR3 consists of 15 residues. Per the germline V gene, CDR1 is SGHRS and CDR2 is YFSETQ. The V and J ends lost 4 bases and 6 bases, in that order; junction bases with no gene match: 7. This CDR3 is CASSLTAGGFNEQFF. The CDR3 DNA reads TGCGCCAGCAGCCTGACAGCGGGAGGGTTCAATGAGCAGTTCTTC.

This clone was recorded once. CDR3 protein: CASSQDRLNTEAFF. DNA for the CDR3: TGCGCCAGCAGCCAGGACAGGTTGAACACTGAAGCTTTCTTT. V usage is TRBV5-1 and J usage is TRBJ1-1; TRBD1 agrees at 7 bases. This CDR3 is built from 14 residues. Trimming at V came to 4 bases and at J to 0 bases, leaving 3 bases not matched to a gene. The germline V gene has CDR1 SGHRS and CDR2 YFSETQ. Variable domain in full (rest from reference TRBV5-1 and TRBJ1-1): KAGVTQTPRYLIKTRGQQVTLSCSPISGHRSVSWYQQTPGQGLQFLFEYFSETQRNKGNFPGRFSGRQFSNSRSEMNVSTLELGDSALYLCASSQDRLNTEAFFGQGTRLTVV.

The CDR3 sequence is CASIDRVSEKLFF. The CDR3 DNA reads TGTGCCAGCATCGACAGGGTATCCGAAAAACTGTTTTTT. The chain combines TRBV6-5 with TRBJ1-4; 7 nucleotides line up with TRBD1. The ends lost 7 bases at V and 8 bases at J; junction bases unmatched: 7. The CDR3 covers 13 residues. Germline lookup yields CDR1 MNHEY and CDR2 SVGAGI.